The rows below give T cell receptor beta chains drawn from one sample of a study of identical twins. TCRdb fed the 5' RACE reads into MiXCR, producing one record per CDR3 protein. The sample includes about 570,000 distinct CDR3 sequences, 9.5% to 10% of them seen just once. The sample was also linked to a second study, of yellow fever vaccine responses in identical twins.

The sequenced sample was PBMCs. Receptors originate from a woman younger than 35 in good health. The CDR3 runs from the conserved cysteine through the conserved F or W. The order of the fields is D gene, V gene, clone size, J gene, CDR3 protein, CDR3 DNA. D genes are given only for firm matches. Part of the rows lack a size; the others show once, few, many or a class for expanded clones.

>TRBD1|TRBV20-1|few|TRBJ2-1
CSALDRVQHNEQFF
TGCAGTGCTCTTGACAGGGTACAACACAATGAGCAGTTCTTC
>TRBD2|TRBV15|few|TRBJ2-7
CATSRERSSGDYEQYF
TGTGCCACCAGCAGAGAAAGGTCTAGCGGGGACTACGAGCAGTACTTC
>TRBD1|TRBV7-9|few|TRBJ2-2
CASTRTGTTGELFF
TGTGCCAGCACAAGGACAGGGACCACCGGGGAGCTGTTTTTT
>-|TRBV7-6|-|TRBJ2-5
CASSLVLELETQYF
TGTGCCAGCAGCTTAGTTCTGGAGTTAGAGACCCAGTACTTC
>-|TRBV5-1|many|TRBJ2-5
CASSQSLGSQETQYF
TGCGCCAGCAGCCAGTCCTTGGGGAGCCAAGAGACCCAGTACTTC
>-|TRBV20-1|-|TRBJ1-1
CSARRRDTEAFF
TGCAGTGCTAGGCGTAGGGACACTGAAGCTTTCTTT
>TRBD1|TRBV20-1|-|TRBJ1-6
CSAALQGRDSPLHF
TGCAGTGCTGCCTTACAGGGGCGTGATTCACCCCTCCACTTT
>-|TRBV5-1|many|TRBJ2-3
CASSLRESDTQYF
TGCGCCAGCAGCTTGAGGGAGTCAGATACGCAGTATTTT
>TRBD2|TRBV7-2|-|TRBJ2-4
CASSSREGPRNIQYF
TGTGCCAGCAGCTCTCGGGAGGGGCCCAGGAACATTCAGTACTTC
>TRBD2|TRBV27|few|TRBJ2-1
CASSFVGGYNEQFF
TGTGCCAGCAGTTTTGTGGGGGGGTACAATGAGCAGTTCTTC
>-|TRBV4-3|many|TRBJ1-5
CASSQDHGGINQPQHF
TGCGCCAGCAGCCAAGATCACGGAGGGATCAATCAGCCCCAGCATTTT
>TRBD1|TRBV4-2|-|TRBJ1-1
CASSQARGVMNTEAFF
TGTGCCAGCAGCCAAGCCAGGGGGGTGATGAACACTGAAGCTTTCTTT
>-|TRBV7-9|-|TRBJ2-7
CASSLPGAAGYEQYF
TGTGCCAGCAGCTTACCCGGGGCTGCCGGGTACGAGCAGTACTTC
>TRBD2|TRBV12-3/TRBV12-4|many|TRBJ2-1
CASRTGTSGEQFF
TGTGCCAGCAGAACCGGGACTAGCGGGGAACAGTTCTTC
>-|TRBV29-1|-|TRBJ2-1
CSVRLLSYEQFF
TGCAGCGTACGGCTTTTAAGTTATGAGCAGTTCTTC
>TRBD2|TRBV28|many|TRBJ2-3
CASSRIGGGISTDTQYF
TGTGCCAGCAGCCGGATCGGCGGGGGAATCAGCACAGATACGCAGTATTTT
>TRBD1|TRBV6-2/TRBV6-3|few|TRBJ2-7
CARQGIDPEQYF
TGCGCACGACAGGGAATCGATCCGGAGCAGTACTTC
>TRBD1|TRBV4-2|-|TRBJ2-3
CASSQEGPGTGGDTQYF
TGTGCCAGCAGCCAAGAGGGCCCTGGGACAGGGGGAGATACGCAGTATTTT
>TRBD1|TRBV14|-|TRBJ2-2
CASSRGYGQGATSTGELFF
TGTGCCAGCAGCCGGGGGTATGGACAGGGGGCGACATCCACCGGGGAGCTGTTTTTT